This T cell receptor beta chain was recovered during a study of blood T cell repertoires in COVID-19. Authors' processing steps: Using reference gene primer amplification, nucleated cell counts were estimated. Sequencing was performed with immunoSEQ multiplex PCR; in TCRdb, only in-frame clones are kept and a portion is missing. Clonal size and the V and J genes are those of that table, whereas D and trimming came from the DNA. The sample records 34,000 or so clones, around 87% being singletons. The CDR3 contains 15 residues. The ends were cut back, 2 bases at V and 5 bases at J, with 16 bases in the middle. CDR1 is SGHTA, CDR2 FQGNSA, per germline.

The sample consisted of peripheral blood. This sequence joins TRBV7-2 and TRBJ2-7; possibly TRBD2 for D (5 bases). The sequence was collected from a man over 45 with active or convalescent COVID-19. For the CDR3, the DNA is TGTGCCAGCAGCTTAAGTTTTAGCGCCGACAACGAGCAGTACTTC. This translates into CASSLSFSADNEQYF.